Below are 10 T cell receptor beta chains sequenced from a single sample in a study of cytomegalovirus exposure and HLA in healthy donors (TCRdb year 2017). Libraries were built with the immunoSEQ multiplex PCR assay. For the multiplex PCR, a mixture combining 60 forward primers for TCR Vbeta segments and 13 reverse primers for TCR Jbeta segments was used. This immuneACCESS table, as held by TCRdb, lists in-frame sequences with V and J called but not all clones. Of the missing ones, under half trace to an unresolved V gene in checked studies; the others have no known cause. This specimen's table enumerates roughly 64,000 clones. The leading ten clones occupy 3.5% to 4% of the sample. Material for sequencing was PBMCs. These TCRs come from a woman between 18 and 29 years old in good health and CMV-seronegative.

The V gene is TRBV6-5, the J gene TRBJ2-7, with D tentatively TRBD2 (6 bases). Germline V gene lookup returns CDR1 MNHEY and CDR2 SVGAGI. The CDR3 loop spans 12 amino acids. V dropped 7 bases and J dropped 3 bases, with 10 bases sitting between them. The CDR3 DNA reads as TGTGCCAGCAAAGGGCGGGACTACGAGCAGTACTTC. It yields the protein CASKGRDYEQYF.

The gene calls are TRBV5-1 and TRBJ2-3; D gene ambiguous. Trimming left V 0 bases short and J 0 bases short, with 11 bases between. The CDR3 runs 16 residues. Germline V gene lookup returns CDR1 SGHRS and CDR2 YFSETQ. The chain's CDR3 is CASSLDGYLSTDTQYF. CDR3 DNA sequence: TGCGCCAGCAGCTTGGACGGGTACCTTAGCACAGATACGCAGTATTTT.

This chain links TRBV7-9 with TRBJ1-5, with no clear D. V lost 6 bases and J lost 1, with 7 bases in between. CDR1 is SEHNR, CDR2 FQNEAQ, per germline (reference sequence). The CDR3 sequence is 13 residues long. CDR3: CASRGDSNQPQHF. The CDR3, as DNA: TGTGCCAGCAGAGGAGACAGCAATCAGCCCCAGCATTTT.

This rearrangement joins TRBV7-3 to TRBJ1-6, with D perhaps matching TRBD1 (6 bases). Germline V gene sequence: CDR1 SGHTA, CDR2 FQGTGA. With 0 bases removed from V and 7 bases from J, the gap between germline ends came to 10 bases. The length of the CDR3 is 15 residues. The DNA for the CDR3 is TGTGCCAGCAGCTTAACAAGGGACAAGAATTCACCCCTCCACTTT. Amino acid sequence: CASSLTRDKNSPLHF.

This chain uses TRBV19 with TRBJ1-3; D is perhaps TRBD1 (5 bases). V lost 3 bases, J lost 4 bases, and 10 bases lay in between. The length of the CDR3 is 14 residues. The germline V gene encodes CDR1 LNHDA and CDR2 SQIVND (reference sequence). CDR3 sequence reads: CASSIATAGNTIYF. The DNA for the CDR3 is TGTGCCAGTAGTATCGCGACAGCCGGAAACACCATATATTTT.

The V and J genes are TRBV19 and TRBJ2-5, with a weak D call TRBD2 (5 bases). Trimming removed 4 bases from V and 5 bases from J, with 14 bases in between. The CDR3 has 14 amino acids. CDR1 LNHDA and CDR2 SQIVND come from the germline V gene (reference sequence). The chain's CDR3 is CASSNLAEEETQYF. CDR3 coding DNA: TGTGCCAGTAGTAATCTAGCAGAGGAGGAGACCCAGTACTTC.

V gene TRBV30 combines with J gene TRBJ1-2; D perhaps matches TRBD1 (6 bases). The V end lost 2 bases, the J end lost 6 bases, and 16 bases lay between the germline ends. Germline-derived CDR1 and CDR2 are GTSNPN and SVGIG (reference sequence). The CDR3 has 14 amino acids. The CDR3 sequence: CAWSINRDIHGYTF. The CDR3 DNA follows: TGTGCCTGGAGTATAAACAGGGATATCCATGGCTACACCTTC.

The V and J genes are TRBV7-9 and TRBJ2-7; TRBD1 matches 10 bases. The CDR3 contains 15 residues. J lost 0 bases, V lost 5 bases, and 4 bases had no gene match. CDR1 SEHNR and CDR2 FQNEAQ come from the germline V gene (reference sequence). The CDR3 coding sequence is TGTGCCAGCAGCCGGGGACAGGGGTCCTCCTACGAGCAGTACTTC. Protein sequence: CASSRGQGSSYEQYF.

The V and J genes are TRBV4-1 and TRBJ2-4, with D perhaps TRBD2 (6 bases). The CDR3 is 15 residues long. The V gene lost 4 bases and the J gene lost 8 bases, with 18 bases spanning the gap. Germline V gene lookup returns CDR1 MGHRA and CDR2 YSYEKL. In DNA form, the CDR3 reads TGCGCCAGCAGCCTCCTCCCGGGGGTTCGGGACATTCAGTACTTC. As protein: CASSLLPGVRDIQYF.

The chain has TRBV13 and TRBJ1-1, with a tentative D call TRBD1 (5 bases). The CDR3 covers 15 residues. The V end was cut by 5 bases, the J end by 4 bases, with 17 bases between. Germline V gene sequence: CDR1 PRHDT, CDR2 FYEKMQ (reference sequence). CDR3 in amino acids: CASSHLNQGGTEAFF. The CDR3 coding sequence is TGTGCCAGCAGCCACCTAAACCAGGGTGGCACTGAAGCTTTCTTT.